This passage covers 16 T cell receptor beta chains from one sample sequenced in a study of blood T cells in healthy people across ages. Then a second PCR, running about 7 to 11 cycles, was carried out with a sample-barcoded 5' primer and a J-beta primer mix. TCRdb used MiXCR to reprocess the 5' RACE reads, holding one entry per CDR3 protein. The table includes roughly 1,500,000 distinct CDR3 sequences, 42% detected once. The sequencing input was blood. The receptors were sampled from a woman under 30 in good health.

This clonotype appeared a few times. The chain is built from TRBV3-1 and TRBJ2-7, with D perhaps matching TRBD1 (6 bases). Trimming shortened V by 0 bases and J by 3 bases, and 15 bases separated the two germline ends. The CDR3 consists of 16 residues. CDR1 LGHDT and CDR2 YNNKEL come from the germline V gene (reference sequence). CDR3 sequence reads: CASSQDSFRDNYEQYF. In nucleotides, the CDR3 is TGTGCCAGCAGCCAAGATAGTTTCAGGGACAACTACGAGCAGTACTTC.

The chain employs TRBV27 and TRBJ2-4; D might be TRBD1 (5 bases). The J call may be incorrect, as the DNA end agrees better with TRBJ2-7. The CDR3 is 15 residues long. Germline CDR1 MNHEY, CDR2 SMNVEV (reference sequence). The CDR3 here is CASRQRAGSPYEQYF. CDR3 bases: TGTGCCAGCAGGCAAAGGGCAGGGTCCCCTTACGAGCAGTACTTC.

V gene TRBV4-1 combines with J gene TRBJ1-4; perhaps TRBD1 as D (6 bases). The CDR3 contains 16 residues. Trimming stripped 0 bases from V and 4 bases from J, with 12 bases between. Per germline, CDR1 MGHRA and CDR2 YSYEKL. In DNA, the CDR3 is TGCGCCAGCAGCCAAGATCACACAGGGTATAATGAAAAACTGTTTTTT. Translating gives CASSQDHTGYNEKLFF.

The CDR3 reads CSASPITEAFF. Written as DNA, the CDR3 is TGCAGTGCTAGTCCGATCACTGAAGCTTTCTTT. The chain has TRBV20-1 and TRBJ1-1; D unclear. The germline V gene has CDR1 DFQATT and CDR2 SNEGSKA (reference sequence). Trimming removed 3 bases from V and 4 bases from J, with 6 bases in between. This CDR3 has 11 residues.

This chain links TRBV7-6 with TRBJ1-1, with 8 bases identical to TRBD1. The CDR3 totals 18 residues. V lost 2 bases to trimming and J lost 5 bases; unmatched junction nucleotides: 16. The germline V gene encodes CDR1 SGHVS and CDR2 FNYEAQ. The CDR3 DNA sequence: TGTGCCAGCAGCTTATTTATGGCAGGGGGCGCCTCTAGGACTGAAGCTTTCTTT. Translating it yields CASSLFMAGGASRTEAFF.

This clonotype was counted only a few times. The V gene is TRBV6-2 or TRBV6-3, the J gene TRBJ1-5; 9 bases map to TRBD1. The CDR3 contains 14 residues. Germline V gene sequence: CDR1 MNHEY, CDR2 SVGEGT. J was trimmed by 4 bases and V by 2 bases; bases with no gene match: 0. CDR3 coding DNA: TGTGCCAGCAGTTACGACAGGGGGAATCAGCCCCAGCATTTT. Its translation is CASSYDRGNQPQHF.

The chain couples TRBV20-1 to TRBJ1-2; D is perhaps TRBD1 (5 bases). With 3 bases removed from V and 3 bases from J, the gap between germline ends came to 11 bases. The CDR3 extends over 13 amino acids. CDR1 and CDR2 from the germline V gene are DFQATT and SNEGSKA (reference sequence). The CDR3 loop reads CSASGRVDYGYTF. The CDR3, as DNA: TGCAGTGCTAGTGGCAGGGTGGACTATGGCTACACCTTC.

The V and J genes are TRBV6-5 and TRBJ1-6, with 10 bases that match TRBD1. Germline loops: CDR1 MNHEY, CDR2 SVGAGI. The CDR3 has 17 residues. Trimming took 2 bases from V and 6 from J; bases not matched to a gene: 7. The CDR3 loop is CASSYIAGQGSNSPLHF. The DNA for the CDR3 is TGTGCCAGCAGTTACATAGCGGGACAGGGGAGTAATTCACCCCTCCACTTT.

In this sample, this clonotype turned up a few times. The chain recombines TRBV29-1 with TRBJ2-1; possible D gene TRBD2, 7 bases. Germline V gives CDR1 SQVTM, CDR2 ANQGSEA. The V end lost 0 bases, the J end lost 7 bases, and 19 bases lay between the germline ends. The CDR3 consists of 16 residues. CDR3 sequence: CSVEDRLRGGGNEQFF. The CDR3 bases are TGCAGCGTTGAAGACCGGTTGAGGGGGGGCGGAAATGAGCAGTTCTTC.

The chain is built from TRBV28 and TRBJ1-1; tentative D call: TRBD1 (5 bases). V was pared by 6 bases and J by 7 bases, with 12 bases between. CDR1 is MDHEN and CDR2 is SYDVKM in the germline V gene. The CDR3 contains 12 residues. CDR3 protein: CASSIGGNEAFF. The CDR3, as DNA: TGTGCCAGCAGCATCGGGGGTAATGAAGCTTTCTTT.

Only a few counts were recorded for this clonotype. The chain links TRBV4-1 to TRBJ2-7, with TRBD2 as a possible D gene (6 bases). The germline CDR1 and CDR2 sequences are MGHRA and YSYEKL. CDR3 length equals 13 residues. V was trimmed by 3 bases and J by 4 bases, leaving 10 bases between them. This chain's CDR3 is CASSQGTRYEQYF. The CDR3 DNA reads TGCGCCAGCAGCCAGGGGACTCGGTACGAGCAGTACTTC.

This chain uses TRBV6-5 with TRBJ2-3; 7 bases are a match to TRBD1. V lost 5 bases to trimming and J lost 0 bases; unmatched junction nucleotides: 5. Germline assignment: CDR1 MNHEY and CDR2 SVGAGI. The length of the CDR3 is 15 residues. In nucleotides, the CDR3 is TGTGCCAGCAGTGCGGACAGGCTTAGCACAGATACGCAGTATTTT. Translated: CASSADRLSTDTQYF.

This clonotype has just a few counts. CDR3 nucleotides: TGTGCCAGCAGCTGGCGGGACACGGCGAAAGATACGCAGTATTTT. The encoded protein is CASSWRDTAKDTQYF. The chain uses TRBV7-9 and TRBJ2-3; D may match TRBD1 or TRBD2 (6 bases each). The germline V and J ends were trimmed by 4 bases and 5 bases, with 16 bases remaining between them. This CDR3 is 15 amino acids long. Germline V CDR1 and CDR2: SEHNR, FQNEAQ (reference sequence). Together with reference TRBV7-9 and TRBJ2-3, the CDR3 gives the full variable domain: DTGVSQNPRHKITKRGQNVTFRCDPISEHNRLYWYRQTLGQGPEFLTYFQNEAQLEKSRLLSDRFSAERPKGSFSTLEIQRTEQGDSAMYLCASSWRDTAKDTQYFGPGTRLTVL.

The chain couples TRBV20-1 to TRBJ1-6, with D unresolved. Trimming shortened V by 4 bases and J by 7 bases, and 14 bases separated the two germline ends. The CDR3 has 14 amino acids. Germline V gene sequence: CDR1 DFQATT, CDR2 SNEGSKA (reference sequence). The CDR3 region has the DNA TGCAGTGCTAACCCCGGACCCAGAAATTCACCCCTCCACTTT. This encodes CSANPGPRNSPLHF.

This clonotype was picked up a small number of times. The chain uses TRBV25-1 and TRBJ2-5; a weak D match, TRBD2 (5 bases). CDR1 is MGHDK, CDR2 SYGVNS, per germline. This CDR3 has 14 amino acids. V was trimmed by 6 bases and J by 1 base, leaving 12 bases between them. The CDR3 DNA reads as TGTGCCAGCAGCCCGGTGACTACCCAAGAGACCCAGTACTTC. This encodes CASSPVTTQETQYF.

This chain connects TRBV4-1 to TRBJ2-7; TRBD2 matches 7 bases. The ends lost 1 base at V and 4 bases at J; junction bases unmatched: 7. Germline V CDR1 and CDR2: MGHRA, YSYEKL. The CDR3 runs 15 residues. DNA for the CDR3: TGCGCCAGCAGCCAAGTACGGGGGGAAGGGTACGAGCAGTACTTC. Translation: CASSQVRGEGYEQYF.